Each of the 21 T cell receptor beta chains below was sequenced from the same sample in a study of metastatic and nonmetastatic thyroid tumors. From the PCR reads, TCRdb re-called clones with MiXCR. Of 25,000 or so clones in the sample, roughly 15% are singletons; the top ten hold around 6.5%. Each patient came to thyroid surgery without any prior treatment (of any kind). Input material: blood. These receptors originate from a male donor with papillary thyroid cancer or a benign thyroid nodule (not recorded which). Some clones in this sample may be carry-over from other donors' samples.

The J gene is TRBJ2-7, the V gene TRBV20-1; D call uncertain. V lost 4 bases and J lost 0, with 10 bases in between. The germline V gene has CDR1 DFQATT and CDR2 SNEGSKA (reference sequence). The CDR3 consists of 13 residues. The CDR3 protein is CSAIAPSSYEQYF. CDR3 nucleotide sequence: TGCAGTGCTATTGCTCCCTCCTCCTACGAGCAGTACTTC.

This clone has at least ten counts. The rearrangement uses TRBV5-4 and TRBJ2-1; 7 positions match TRBD2. The ends lost 0 bases at V and 5 bases at J; junction bases unmatched: 14. Germline V gene sequence: CDR1 SGHNT, CDR2 YYREEE (reference sequence). This CDR3 spans 18 amino acids. CDR3 amino acids: CASSLGLSTSLSNNEQFF. CDR3 DNA: TGTGCCAGCAGCTTGGGGTTATCGACTAGCCTGTCCAACAATGAGCAGTTCTTC. The variable domain in full, completed from reference TRBV5-4 and TRBJ2-1, reads ETGVTQSPTHLIKTRGQQVTLRCSSQSGHNTVSWYQQALGQGPQFIFQYYREEENGRGNFPPRFSGLQFPNYSSELNVNALELDDSALYLCASSLGLSTSLSNNEQFFGPGTRLTVL.

This clone was observed at least ten times. The same CDR3 can be traced to other DNA sequences in this sample. This chain joins TRBV28 and TRBJ2-7; 13 bases are shared with TRBD2. The CDR3 contains 14 residues. Trimming at V came to 8 bases and at J to 4 bases, leaving 5 bases not matched to a gene. Germline CDR1 MDHEN, CDR2 SYDVKM. CDR3 DNA: TGTGCCAGCTGGACTAGCGGGAGACCGTACGAGCAGTACTTC. Its protein product is CASWTSGRPYEQYF.

This clone was detected many times. The CDR3 region is CASSYRGSGFSSYEQYF. DNA for the CDR3: TGTGCCAGCAGCTATCGGGGTAGCGGGTTTTCCTCCTACGAGCAGTACTTC. The chain recombines TRBV7-2 with TRBJ2-7, with 7 bases matching TRBD2. The J segment lost 0 bases and the V segment lost 4 bases, leaving 12 bases of the junction unmatched. The CDR3 totals 17 residues. Germline CDR1 SGHTA, CDR2 FQGNSA.

This clone was recorded a few times. This chain links TRBV7-9 with TRBJ2-3; D unclear. The germline V and J ends were trimmed by 1 base and 2 bases, with 7 bases remaining between them. CDR1 and CDR2 (germline): SEHNR, FQNEAQ (reference sequence). CDR3 length: 14 residues. The CDR3 here is CASSLVQPTDTQYF. CDR3 in DNA: TGTGCCAGCAGCTTAGTTCAGCCCACAGATACGCAGTATTTT.

This clone was observed at least ten times. J is TRBJ2-2 and V is TRBV2; D gene uncertain. V dropped 3 bases and J dropped 1 base, with 12 bases sitting between them. CDR3 length: 16 residues. Germline V gene data show CDR1 as SNHLY and CDR2 as FYNNEI. The CDR3 DNA is TGTGCCAGCAGTGACGTCGGGCTTCTGAACACCGGGGAGCTGTTTTTT. Encoded protein: CASSDVGLLNTGELFF.

This clone is medium-sized (0.01 to 0.1%) in the sample. The rearrangement uses TRBV27 and TRBJ2-1, with 14 bases matching TRBD2. Germline assignment: CDR1 MNHEY and CDR2 SMNVEV (reference sequence). With V trimmed by 6 bases and J by 8 bases, 6 bases remained unmatched. This CDR3 spans 15 amino acids. CDR3 sequence (DNA): TGTGCCAGCAGCCCAGGGACTAGCGGGAGTTATGAGCAGTTCTTC. It specifies CASSPGTSGSYEQFF.

This clone was seen at least ten times. This chain connects TRBV28 to TRBJ2-7, with 10 nucleotides matching TRBD1. This CDR3 comprises 15 residues. Trimming cost V 0 bases and J 5 bases; bases outside gene matches: 4. CDR1 is MDHEN, CDR2 SYDVKM, per germline. The CDR3 region has the DNA TGTGCCAGCAGTTTATGGGGGGACAGGGGTCACGAGCAGTACTTC. Its translation: CASSLWGDRGHEQYF.

About this clone itself: At one boundary the junction diverges from the germline segment, which might be a read error. The J gene is TRBJ2-3, the V gene TRBV28; 7 bases align to TRBD2. This CDR3 contains 17 residues. Looked up from germline, CDR1 is MDHEN and CDR2 is SYDVKM. The CDR3 loop is CASSEEGSGCATYTQYF. In DNA, the CDR3 is TGTGCCAGCAGTGAGGAGGGTAGCGGGTGTGCCACATATACGCAGTATTTT.

The chain joins TRBV7-2 to TRBJ2-5; no clear D. The V end lost 7 bases, the J end lost 5 bases, and 14 bases lay between the germline ends. The length of the CDR3 is 13 residues. Germline lookup yields CDR1 SGHTA and CDR2 FQGNSA. This CDR3 is CASTTRVGETQYF. The CDR3 DNA reads as TGTGCCAGCACCACTCGGGTTGGGGAGACCCAGTACTTC.

This clone has a count of ten or more. V usage is TRBV3-1 and J usage is TRBJ2-1; 9 bases fit TRBD2. The germline V gene encodes CDR1 LGHDT and CDR2 YNNKEL (reference sequence). CDR3 length: 18 amino acids. V shed 3 bases and J 0 bases; nucleotides not matched to a gene: 9. CDR3 coding DNA: TGTGCCAGCAGCCACCCTTGGGTAGCGGGAGACTCCTACAATGAGCAGTTCTTC. It translates to CASSHPWVAGDSYNEQFF.

This clone came up many times. One end of the junction fails to match germline, which may point to a read error. This rearrangement joins TRBV6-2 or TRBV6-3 to TRBJ1-1, with a weak D call TRBD1 (5 bases). The CDR3 spans 18 residues. Germline CDR1 reads MNHEY; CDR2 reads SVGEGT. CDR3 nucleotide sequence: TGTGCCTGCAGTTACTCGAATCTTCGGGGACGTTCTGACACTGAAGCTTTCTTT. Translated: CACSYSNLRGRSDTEAFF.

The chain joins TRBV11-3 to TRBJ2-1, with a weak D call TRBD1 (5 bases). The V and J ends lost 4 bases and 9 bases respectively, with 19 bases between them. The germline gives CDR1 SGHNT, CDR2 YENEEA. This CDR3 has 15 residues. The CDR3 loop reads CASSSGGASGIEQFF. The CDR3 DNA follows: TGTGCCAGCAGCTCAGGTGGGGCTTCTGGGATTGAGCAGTTCTTC.

In its sample, this clone was seen a few times. The J gene is TRBJ2-1, the V gene TRBV9, with D uncertain. The CDR3 is 15 residues long. Between the trimmed V and J ends, which lost 0 bases and 2 bases, there was a span of 9 bases. Germline assignment: CDR1 SGDLS and CDR2 YYNGEE. CDR3 residues: CASSVASDPYNEQFF. Written as DNA, the CDR3 is TGTGCCAGCAGCGTAGCGAGCGACCCCTACAATGAGCAGTTCTTC.

This clone was seen at least ten times. This rearrangement joins TRBV12-3 or TRBV12-4 to TRBJ2-1, with TRBD1 matching over 8 bases. J gave up 4 bases and V 1 base, and 3 bases lay outside the gene matches. This CDR3 region has 15 residues. The CDR3 loop reads CASSLEGQAYNEQFF. In nucleotides, the CDR3 is TGTGCCAGCAGTTTAGAGGGACAGGCATACAATGAGCAGTTCTTC.

This chain connects TRBV20-1 to TRBJ2-1; 12 nucleotides agree with TRBD2. Germline V gives CDR1 DFQATT, CDR2 SNEGSKA (reference sequence). The V and J ends lost 2 bases and 8 bases, in that order; junction bases with no gene match: 10. The CDR3 has 16 amino acids. The CDR3 spells CSARYSSGRVWDEQFF. The DNA for the CDR3 is TGCAGTGCTAGATATTCTAGCGGGAGGGTTTGGGATGAGCAGTTCTTC.

A word on this clone: An end of the junction differs from the germline gene, which may be a read error. The V call is TRBV6-1, the J call TRBJ1-2; the D is unclear. Germline CDR1 is MNHNS and CDR2 is SASEGT. The CDR3 has 13 residues. CDR3 sequence (DNA): TGTGCCAGAAGTGATGTCTTCCCATATGGCTACACCTTC. This gives the protein CARSDVFPYGYTF.

A few counts support this clone. The chain links TRBV9 to TRBJ2-1; unclear D gene. Germline CDR1 is SGDLS and CDR2 is YYNGEE. The CDR3 contains 14 residues. Trimming took off 0 bases at V and 7 bases at J, with 11 bases between the two ends. The CDR3 region has the DNA TGTGCCAGCAGCGTAGGTGGCGGAGAGAATGAGCAGTTCTTC. It yields the protein CASSVGGGENEQFF.

In this sample, this clone turned up many times. With a much larger clone just one base away, this may be a read error. The chain links TRBV28 to TRBJ2-7; possibly TRBD1 for D (6 bases). V gave up 4 bases and J gave up 2 bases, with 15 bases separating them. From germline, CDR1 is MDHEN and CDR2 SYDVKM. The CDR3 runs to 15 residues. CDR3: CASSYLTGAAYEQYF. CDR3 DNA: TGTGCCAGCAGTTATTTGACAGGCGCTGCCTACGAGCAGTACTTC.

Ten or more counts support this clone. The genes are TRBV20-1 and TRBJ1-5, with a weak D call TRBD1 (5 bases). Germline CDR1 DFQATT, CDR2 SNEGSKA (reference sequence). The CDR3 extends over 14 amino acids. V lost 3 bases and J 7 bases, leaving 16 bases between the germline ends. Here the CDR3 DNA reads TGCAGTGCTAGGTTCCCTAGGGGTAACCAGCCCCAGCATTTT. Translating gives CSARFPRGNQPQHF.

In its sample, this clone was seen many times. The chain employs TRBV28 and TRBJ1-2; a weak D match, TRBD1 (5 bases). V lost 5 bases, J lost 4 bases, and 17 bases lay in between. Germline V gene sequence: CDR1 MDHEN, CDR2 SYDVKM. CDR3 size: 15 residues. CDR3 bases: TGTGCCAGCAGTACTAGGGGACGGGGAGCCTATGGCTACACCTTC. Translation gives CASSTRGRGAYGYTF.